This T cell receptor beta chain is drawn from a study of human T cells and chemical hapten exposure. Study information: In the approximately 24-week study, patients were dosed weekly with diphenylcyclopropenone on the scalp throughout.

For the library, individual cDNA molecules each received unique molecular identifiers. As handled by the study authors: Ranging from about 20,000 to 700,000, TCR counts per sample had a median value of approximately 99,000. From the RACE reads, TCRdb called clonotypes with MiXCR, one entry per CDR3 protein. Clone size and V and J calls follow TCRdb, not the original study. The data contain 75,000 to 100,000 distinct CDR3 sequences, 8% to 11% of them singletons. The germline V gene encodes CDR1 MNHEY and CDR2 SMNVEV (reference sequence). The CDR3 covers 15 residues. Concerning this clonotype itself: Germline is not matched at one junction end, which may reflect a read error.

Time point noted: patch test 1, 2 weeks after DPC sensitization. As to treatment: therapeutic diphenylcyclopropenone sensitization with weekly scalp DPC. Ahead of each patch test application, blood was drawn. This sample comprised whole blood, obtained in connection with sensitization to the hapten diphenylcyclopropenone (DPC). This TCR was recovered from a man in his forties with alopecia areata. Some clones in this sample may be carry-over from other donors' samples. The chain combines TRBV27 with TRBJ2-2, with 9 bases that match TRBD2. CDR3 residues: CASSLWLAGTGGLFF. The CDR3 region has the DNA TGTGCCAGCAGTTTATGGCTAGCGGGGACCGGGGGGCTGTTTTTT.